The 29 T cell receptor beta chains listed next were all sequenced from one sample in a study of PD-1 and CTLA-4 blockade in melanoma. Measured with immunoSEQ multiplex PCR; TCRdb has only the in-frame clones, and not every one. The sample gives 15,000 to 20,000 clones, over 60% of which show up once; roughly 15% is in the top ten. The sample in question was CD8+ T cells from peripheral blood, obtained before anti-PD-1 treatment. These receptors came from a human donor with melanoma.

The V and J genes are TRBV13 and TRBJ2-1, with 9 bases lining up with TRBD2. CDR3 length: 16 residues. J lost 4 bases, V lost 5 bases, and 9 bases had no gene match. CDR1 and CDR2 from the germline V gene are PRHDT and FYEKMQ (reference sequence). CDR3 region: CASSHSASGVYNEQFF. In DNA form, the CDR3 reads TGTGCCAGCAGCCATTCAGCTAGCGGGGTGTACAATGAGCAGTTCTTC.

V usage is TRBV29-1 and J usage is TRBJ1-3; D unclear. The V gene lost 7 bases and the J gene lost 4 bases, with 8 bases spanning the gap. The CDR3 contains 11 residues. CDR1 and CDR2 (germline): SQVTM, ANQGSEA. The CDR3 reads CSGLWGNTIYF. The CDR3, as DNA: TGCAGCGGTCTGTGGGGAAACACCATATATTTT.

V is TRBV27 and J is TRBJ1-1; D remains unclear. CDR1 is MNHEY and CDR2 is SMNVEV in the germline V gene (reference sequence). The CDR3 consists of 13 residues. Trimming removed 3 bases at V and 8 bases at J, with 13 bases between. In nucleotides, the CDR3 is TGTGCCAGCAGTTTCGTCGGCCAAGTCGAAGCTTTCTTT. As protein: CASSFVGQVEAFF.

The chain combines TRBV7-9 with TRBJ1-2; D unresolved. The CDR3 totals 14 residues. The germline V gene encodes CDR1 SEHNR and CDR2 FQNEAQ (reference sequence). Deletions cut 1 base from V and 4 bases from J, with 10 bases between. The CDR3 DNA is TGTGCCAGCAGCTTAGAAAGGCAGCCCTATGGCTACACCTTC. Translating gives CASSLERQPYGYTF.

V gene TRBV3-1 (or the pseudogene TRBV3-2) combines with J gene TRBJ1-5; perhaps TRBD1 as D (6 bases). The CDR3 is made up of 14 amino acids. Per the germline V gene, CDR1 is LGHDT and CDR2 is YNNKEL (reference sequence). V shed 4 bases and J shed 2 bases, with 9 bases lying between them. The chain's CDR3 is CASSRGHRNQPQHF. DNA of the CDR3: TGTGCCAGCAGCCGGGGACACCGCAATCAGCCCCAGCATTTT.

The rearrangement joins TRBV9 to TRBJ2-7; 8 nucleotides line up with TRBD2. Germline V gives CDR1 SGDLS, CDR2 YYNGEE. With V trimmed by 0 bases and J by 1 base, 6 bases remained unmatched. The CDR3 runs to 16 residues. This CDR3 is CASSVDGTSTSYEQYF. The CDR3 region has the DNA TGTGCCAGCAGCGTAGACGGGACTAGTACATCCTACGAGCAGTACTTC.

This clone was observed a few times. The genes are TRBV6-6 and TRBJ1-5, with 9 bases aligning to TRBD1. The CDR3 runs 19 residues. CDR1 and CDR2 from the germline V gene are MNHNY and SVGAGI (reference sequence). Trimming at V came to 5 bases and at J to 0 bases, leaving 14 bases not matched to a gene. The CDR3 coding sequence is TGTGCCAGCAGTCCCACGGGACAGGGCCGAAGTTTTAGCAATCAGCCCCAGCATTTT. This gives the protein CASSPTGQGRSFSNQPQHF.

This clone was counted a few times. The chain couples TRBV29-1 to TRBJ2-1; D unclear. V lost 2 bases and J 1 base, leaving 6 bases between the germline ends. The germline V gene has CDR1 SQVTM and CDR2 ANQGSEA. The CDR3 runs 13 residues. The CDR3 bases are TGCAGCGTTGAATGGGGATCCTACAATGAGCAGTTCTTC. Its protein is CSVEWGSYNEQFF.

The chain combines TRBV6-5 with TRBJ2-1, with D hard to call. This CDR3 contains 15 residues. V shed 0 bases and J shed 8 bases, with 14 bases lying between them. The germline CDR1 and CDR2 sequences are MNHEY and SVGAGI. Here the CDR3 DNA reads TGTGCCAGCAGTTACTCGAAAACAGTTCTCGATGAGCAGTTCTTC. It specifies CASSYSKTVLDEQFF.

This chain links TRBV7-9 with TRBJ2-2; D uncertain. CDR3 length equals 15 residues. Germline values: CDR1 SEHNR, CDR2 FQNEAQ (reference sequence). The V and J ends lost 4 bases and 4 bases respectively, with 13 bases between them. This CDR3 reads CASSWKAPGTGELFF. CDR3 DNA sequence: TGTGCCAGCAGCTGGAAAGCGCCGGGCACCGGGGAGCTGTTTTTT.

The gene calls are TRBV4-1 and TRBJ2-7, with D possibly matching TRBD2 (5 bases). The V end lost 3 bases, the J end lost 2 bases, and 14 bases lay between the germline ends. Germline V gene lookup returns CDR1 MGHRA and CDR2 YSYEKL. CDR3 length: 15 amino acids. This chain's CDR3 is CASSQEVLAPYEQYF. The DNA of the CDR3 is TGCGCCAGCAGCCAGGAGGTCCTAGCCCCCTACGAGCAGTACTTC.

The CDR3 nucleotides read TGTGCCAGCAGCCCCAAAGGGATGAACACTGAAGCTTTCTTT. Its protein is CASSPKGMNTEAFF. This chain joins TRBV3-1 (or the pseudogene TRBV3-2) and TRBJ1-1; D call uncertain. The CDR3 loop spans 14 amino acids. Trimming cost V 4 bases and J 0 bases, with 9 bases left between them. Germline V lookup: CDR1 LGHDT, CDR2 YNNKEL (reference sequence).

The chain is built from TRBV5-1 and TRBJ1-4, with D perhaps TRBD1 (5 bases). CDR3 size: 15 residues. Per germline, CDR1 SGHRS and CDR2 YFSETQ. V dropped 5 bases and J dropped 10 bases, with 21 bases sitting between them. In nucleotides, the CDR3 is TGCGCCAGCAGTTCGGCCGAGGGGATTTCGGGAAAACTGTTTTTT. Its protein is CASSSAEGISGKLFF.

The chain links TRBV6-1 to TRBJ1-1, with TRBD1 matching 8 bases. In germline, CDR1 is MNHNS, CDR2 SASEGT. The CDR3 extends over 16 amino acids. With V trimmed by 2 bases and J by 0 bases, 5 bases remained unmatched. The CDR3 region is CASSEWAGGMNTEAFF. In nucleotides, the CDR3 is TGTGCCAGCAGTGAATGGGCAGGGGGCATGAACACTGAAGCTTTCTTT.

The sample holds one count of this clone. The chain is built from TRBV29-1 and TRBJ1-2; TRBD1 aligns across 9 bases. V trimming: 5 bases; J trimming: 4 bases; junction bases outside the gene matches: 8. The germline gives CDR1 SQVTM, CDR2 ANQGSEA. The CDR3 runs 14 residues. The CDR3 bases are TGCAGCGTTCTTACAGGGGGCGGATTCTATGGCTACACCTTC. Protein product: CSVLTGGGFYGYTF.

This rearrangement joins TRBV6-5 to TRBJ2-2; tentatively, D is TRBD1 (5 bases). Germline CDR1 is MNHEY and CDR2 is SVGAGI. V was shortened by 3 bases and J by 6 bases, with 8 bases between the two germline ends. The CDR3 is 13 residues long. The CDR3 loop reads CASSYLGAGELFF. CDR3 coding DNA: TGTGCCAGCAGTTATTTAGGGGCCGGGGAGCTGTTTTTT.

The chain links TRBV19 to TRBJ1-6; 10 nucleotides match TRBD1. The V gene's germline CDR1 is LNHDA and CDR2 SQIVND (reference sequence). This CDR3 has 15 residues. V shed 7 bases, J shed 1 base, and the junction held 1 base outside the gene matches. Here the CDR3 reads CASTDRGSYNSPLHF. For the CDR3, the DNA is TGTGCCAGTACGGACAGGGGGTCCTATAATTCACCCCTCCACTTT.

The chain combines TRBV6-5 with TRBJ2-2; D call uncertain. The germline gives CDR1 MNHEY, CDR2 SVGAGI. Trimming took 4 bases from V and 0 from J, leaving 6 bases between them. The CDR3 contains 14 residues. This CDR3 is CASSWFANTGELFF. As DNA, the CDR3 is TGTGCCAGCAGTTGGTTTGCGAACACCGGGGAGCTGTTTTTT.

The gene calls are TRBV7-9 and TRBJ1-1; D remains unclear. CDR1 SEHNR and CDR2 FQNEAQ come from the germline V gene (reference sequence). Trimming removed 3 bases at V and 0 bases at J, with 14 bases between. The CDR3 spans 16 residues. CDR3 residues: CASSLIPGDVNTEAFF. The CDR3 DNA is TGTGCCAGCAGCTTGATTCCCGGAGATGTGAACACTGAAGCTTTCTTT.

The V gene is TRBV10-1, the J gene TRBJ2-1; tentatively, D is TRBD2 (6 bases). The CDR3 contains 16 residues. Trimming removed 3 bases at V and 8 bases at J, with 20 bases between. CDR1 WNHNN and CDR2 SYGVQD come from the germline V gene (reference sequence). CDR3 protein: CASSENPFLSGDEQFF. The DNA for the CDR3 is TGCGCCAGCAGTGAAAACCCTTTCCTTAGCGGCGATGAGCAGTTCTTC.

The DNA of the CDR3 is TGTGCCAGCAGCTCCCAGACGCGGGACCACGAGCAGTACTTC. Amino acid sequence: CASSSQTRDHEQYF. The chain has TRBV13 and TRBJ2-7; a possible D gene is TRBD2 (6 bases). The CDR3 is 14 residues long. V was pared by 4 bases and J by 5 bases, with 15 bases between. Germline CDR1 PRHDT, CDR2 FYEKMQ (reference sequence).

V and J are TRBV6-5 and TRBJ2-7; 10 bases align to TRBD1. CDR1 MNHEY and CDR2 SVGAGI come from the germline V gene. This CDR3 is 12 amino acids long. J gave up 5 bases and V 9 bases, and 4 bases lay outside the gene matches. The CDR3 sequence: CASEDRGNEQYF. DNA of the CDR3: TGTGCCAGTGAGGACAGGGGGAACGAGCAGTACTTC.

This clone was recorded a few times. V is TRBV5-4 and J is TRBJ1-5; D is ambiguous. V was trimmed by 4 bases and J by 3 bases, leaving 11 bases between them. Germline CDR1 SGHNT, CDR2 YYREEE (reference sequence). This CDR3 comprises 14 residues. The DNA for the CDR3 is TGTGCCAGCAGCCCTGACGGAATCAATCAGCCCCAGCATTTT. It translates to CASSPDGINQPQHF.

This clone was seen just once. The chain recombines TRBV5-4 with TRBJ2-7, with 9 bases that match TRBD2. The CDR3 is 13 amino acids. V was pared by 4 bases and J by 6 bases, with 5 bases of the junction left unmatched. Germline CDR1 reads SGHNT; CDR2 reads YYREEE (reference sequence). The CDR3 reads CASSLGLAGEQYF. The CDR3 DNA reads TGTGCCAGCAGCCTGGGACTAGCTGGCGAGCAGTACTTC.

This clone is medium-sized. This sequence joins TRBV19 and TRBJ1-5, with D possibly being TRBD1 (5 bases). Germline CDR1 and CDR2: LNHDA and SQIVND (reference sequence). The CDR3 length is 14 residues. The V and J ends lost 5 bases and 0 bases respectively, with 8 bases between them. The CDR3 is CASSARVSNQPQHF. The CDR3 region has the DNA TGTGCCAGTAGTGCCAGGGTTAGCAATCAGCCCCAGCATTTT.

This chain links TRBV6-6 with TRBJ1-4; no firm D call. Germline V lookup: CDR1 MNHNY, CDR2 SVGAGI (reference sequence). The V gene lost 8 bases and the J gene lost 5 bases, with 9 bases spanning the gap. The length of the CDR3 is 12 residues. Here the CDR3 reads CASGGENEKLFF. CDR3 bases: TGTGCCAGCGGTGGAGAGAATGAAAAACTGTTTTTT.

This chain links TRBV27 with TRBJ2-7, with D possibly matching TRBD1 (6 bases). V dropped 2 bases and J dropped 3 bases, with 14 bases sitting between them. The CDR3 loop spans 15 amino acids. Germline V gene sequence: CDR1 MNHEY, CDR2 SMNVEV (reference sequence). The CDR3 coding sequence is TGTGCCAGCAGTTTAGGCACAGGGCCACGCTACGAGCAGTACTTC. Encoded protein: CASSLGTGPRYEQYF.

This clone is deemed medium-sized. The chain combines TRBV6-5 with TRBJ1-1; D remains unclear. Trimming removed 6 bases from V and 4 bases from J, with 9 bases in between. The CDR3 totals 12 residues. Germline loops: CDR1 MNHEY, CDR2 SVGAGI. CDR3 coding DNA: TGTGCCAGCAGCTATGGACCCACTGAAGCTTTCTTT. As protein: CASSYGPTEAFF.

This clone was observed a few times. The chain links TRBV6-5 to TRBJ1-6; D is unclear. Deletions cut 2 bases from V and 7 bases from J, with 9 bases between. Germline values: CDR1 MNHEY, CDR2 SVGAGI. The CDR3 is 14 amino acids. CDR3 amino acids: CASSYDGLNSPLHF. The DNA for the CDR3 is TGTGCCAGCAGTTACGACGGTCTGAATTCACCCCTCCACTTT.